Below, 32 T cell receptor beta chains from the same sample are listed, as sequenced in a study of blood T cell repertoires in COVID-19. Assay: immunoSEQ multiplex PCR; the TCRdb copy retains only in-frame clones and omits some. The data show 300,000 to 350,000 clones, with roughly 87% seen just once and 8.9% held by the top ten. The source material was PBMCs or T cells enriched from blood (not recorded which). Receptors were obtained from a woman younger than 35 who had recovered from COVID-19.

The CDR3 DNA reads TGTGCCAGCAGCCTAGAGCAGGGGGGCGGCTATGGCTACACCTTC. Amino acid sequence: CASSLEQGGGYGYTF. The chain has TRBV7-8 and TRBJ1-2, with 7 nucleotides matching TRBD1. CDR3 length equals 15 residues. V gave up 5 bases and J gave up 4 bases; unmatched junction bases: 10. The germline V gene encodes CDR1 SGHVS and CDR2 FQNEAQ.

This clone has only a few counts. The chain recombines TRBV19 with TRBJ1-1, with D possibly TRBD1 on 6 matching bases. Germline loops: CDR1 LNHDA, CDR2 SQIVND (reference sequence). The CDR3 spans 14 residues. With 10 bases removed from V and 6 bases from J, the gap between germline ends came to 21 bases. This CDR3 reads CATRRGSRGAEAFF. CDR3 bases: TGTGCCACCAGAAGGGGGAGCAGGGGTGCTGAAGCTTTCTTT.

The chain links TRBV19 to TRBJ2-5; weak D call: TRBD2 (5 bases). Looked up from germline, CDR1 is LNHDA and CDR2 is SQIVND (reference sequence). This CDR3 has 15 residues. V was pared by 2 bases and J by 3 bases, with 13 bases between. CDR3 amino acids: CASSISPGNKETQYF. CDR3 nucleotides: TGTGCCAGTAGTATAAGTCCCGGGAACAAAGAGACCCAGTACTTC.

The chain couples TRBV6-5 to TRBJ2-7, with D perhaps matching TRBD2 (5 bases). V was pared by 5 bases and J by 2 bases, with 16 bases between. From germline, CDR1 is MNHEY and CDR2 SVGAGI. The CDR3 extends over 15 amino acids. The DNA of the CDR3 is TGTGCCAGCAGTCCTCGTCGCCCTAGCACCTACGAGCAGTACTTC. Its protein is CASSPRRPSTYEQYF.

This chain joins TRBV10-2 and TRBJ2-3, with 11 bases identical to TRBD2. Germline V gene sequence: CDR1 WSHSY, CDR2 SAAADI. The V gene end was trimmed by 3 bases and the J gene end by 4 bases; junction bases not matched to a gene: 3. The CDR3 totals 15 residues. DNA for the CDR3: TGCGCCAGCAGTGAACTAGCGGGGGTAGCAGATACGCAGTATTTT. As protein: CASSELAGVADTQYF.

The CDR3 region is CSVEGAGVSTDTQYF. DNA for the CDR3: TGCAGCGTTGAAGGGGCGGGGGTGAGCACAGATACGCAGTATTTT. V gene TRBV29-1 combines with J gene TRBJ2-3, with 7 bases fitting TRBD2. This CDR3 is 15 amino acids long. The V gene end was trimmed by 1 base and the J gene end by 0 bases; junction bases not matched to a gene: 4. The germline gives CDR1 SQVTM, CDR2 ANQGSEA.

The rearrangement links TRBV5-1 to TRBJ2-1, with 8 bases lining up with TRBD2. CDR1 SGHRS and CDR2 YFSETQ come from the germline V gene. The J segment lost 0 bases and the V segment lost 0 bases, leaving 2 bases of the junction unmatched. This CDR3 spans 16 amino acids. The CDR3 sequence: CASSLGLASSYNEQFF. The CDR3 DNA follows: TGCGCCAGCAGCTTGGGACTAGCGAGCTCCTACAATGAGCAGTTCTTC.

This clone was observed a handful of times. The genes are TRBV4-2 and TRBJ1-6; TRBD1 aligns across 7 bases. The V and J ends lost 2 bases and 10 bases, in that order; junction bases with no gene match: 5. The germline gives CDR1 LGHNA, CDR2 YNFKEQ. This CDR3 has 14 amino acids. Here the CDR3 reads CASSQPGGGSPLHF. The CDR3 bases are TGTGCCAGCAGCCAACCGGGAGGGGGCTCACCCCTCCACTTT.

In its sample, this clone was seen a few times. The J gene is TRBJ1-1, the V gene TRBV19, with D tentatively TRBD1 (6 bases). CDR1 and CDR2 from the germline V gene are LNHDA and SQIVND (reference sequence). V lost 6 bases to trimming and J lost 3 bases, with 17 bases between them. CDR3 length equals 15 residues. CDR3 coding DNA: TGTGCCAGTAGAAAACTGACAGGAGGAGACACTGAAGCTTTCTTT. This encodes CASRKLTGGDTEAFF.

This clone was detected once. The CDR3 region is CASSITGGSGETQYF. CDR3 nucleotides: TGTGCCAGCAGCATAACAGGGGGCTCTGGGGAGACCCAGTACTTC. The chain is built from TRBV2 and TRBJ2-5, with 9 bases fitting TRBD1. The CDR3 is made up of 15 amino acids. Germline CDR1 SNHLY, CDR2 FYNNEI. V was clipped by 6 bases and J by 5 bases; unmatched bases: 10.

The chain combines TRBV12-3 or TRBV12-4 with TRBJ1-1; 10 positions match TRBD1. V lost 4 bases, J lost 12 bases, and 8 bases stayed unmatched. The CDR3 totals 13 residues. The CDR3, as DNA: TGTGCCAGCAGTTCCCCGGGACAGGGGAAGACTTTCTTT. It yields the protein CASSSPGQGKTFF.

The chain links TRBV7-8 to TRBJ2-1, with 10 bases fitting TRBD1. Germline-derived CDR1 and CDR2 are SGHVS and FQNEAQ. V lost 5 bases, J lost 9 bases, and 4 bases stayed unmatched. The CDR3 length is 13 residues. The CDR3 nucleotides read TGTGCCAGCAGCCCAAGACAGGGGGCTGAGCAGTTCTTC. Translation gives CASSPRQGAEQFF.

Points on this clone: The same CDR3 also results from other DNA sequences found in this sample. The J gene is TRBJ1-2, the V gene TRBV15, with 9 positions matching TRBD1. The CDR3 is 13 residues long. The V gene's germline CDR1 is LNHNV and CDR2 YYDKDF (reference sequence). J lost 5 bases, V lost 3 bases, and 1 base had no gene match. The chain's CDR3 is CATSRDRGYGYTF. Here the CDR3 DNA reads TGTGCCACCAGCAGGGACAGGGGATATGGCTACACCTTC.

The chain joins TRBV6-5 to TRBJ1-6; D is ambiguous. The CDR3 runs 15 residues. Germline V CDR1 and CDR2: MNHEY, SVGAGI. Trimming took 7 bases from V and 0 from J, leaving 10 bases between them. CDR3 sequence (DNA): TGTGCCAGCAAAAGAGGTAGCTCCTATAATTCACCCCTCCACTTT. This codes for CASKRGSSYNSPLHF.

The genes are TRBV6-2 or TRBV6-3 and TRBJ1-6; the match to TRBD1 covers 7 bases. The germline CDR1 and CDR2 sequences are MNHEY and SVGEGT. This CDR3 has 15 residues. The V segment lost 6 bases and the J segment 3 bases; nucleotides outside the gene matches: 5. CDR3 nucleotide sequence: TGTGCCAGCAGCCCACAGGGGAGCTATAATTCACCCCTCCACTTT. It translates to CASSPQGSYNSPLHF.

J is TRBJ1-2 and V is TRBV15; 8 bases agree with TRBD1. The CDR3 covers 20 residues. Germline V CDR1 and CDR2: LNHNV, YYDKDF (reference sequence). The ends lost 1 base at V and 5 bases at J; junction bases unmatched: 21. The CDR3, as DNA: TGTGCCACCAGCAGAGCCCCCCGCGGGACAGGCCGTGGGAAACGTTATGGCTACACCTTC. Its protein product is CATSRAPRGTGRGKRYGYTF. The full variable domain, in which reference TRBV15 and TRBJ1-2 provide the parts outside the CDR3, is DAMVIQNPRYQVTQFGKPVTLSCSQTLNHNVMYWYQQKSSQAPKLLFHYYDKDFNNEADTPDNFQSRRPNTSFCFLDIRSPGLGDTAMYLCATSRAPRGTGRGKRYGYTFGSGTRLTVV.

Here the CDR3 reads CASSLTGGPIGELFF. DNA for the CDR3: TGTGCCAGCAGCTTGACGGGGGGGCCTATCGGGGAGCTGTTTTTT. V and J are TRBV7-2 and TRBJ2-2, with 8 bases fitting TRBD2. Trimming at V came to 3 bases and at J to 7 bases, leaving 7 bases not matched to a gene. The CDR3 totals 15 residues. From germline, CDR1 is SGHTA and CDR2 FQGNSA.

The chain carries TRBV21-1 and TRBJ1-5; no check of the table's D call, TRBD1, against the DNA was made. TRBV21-1 is marked as a pseudogene. The CDR3 extends over 15 amino acids. The CDR3 DNA follows: TGTGCCAGCAGCGCGGTAGGGGATGCCAATCAGCCCCAGCATTTT. The encoded protein is CASSAVGDANQPQHF.

The chain employs TRBV6-2 or TRBV6-3 and TRBJ1-2, with 7 bases lining up with TRBD1. The CDR3 consists of 15 residues. In germline, CDR1 is MNHEY, CDR2 SVGEGT. The junction had 10 bases not matched to a gene; V was cut back by 8 bases and J by 1 base. The CDR3 nucleotides read TGTGCCAGCCGTTCAATCCGACAGGGTAACTATGGCTACACCTTC. Amino acid sequence: CASRSIRQGNYGYTF.

This chain links TRBV18 with TRBJ1-2, with TRBD1 matching over 8 bases. The germline CDR1 and CDR2 sequences are KGHSH and LQKENI. The length of the CDR3 is 15 residues. J was trimmed by 5 bases and V by 6 bases; bases with no gene match: 11. The CDR3 DNA reads TGTGCCAGCTCTCCCCAGGGGGCGCGTAATTATGGCTACACCTTC. As protein: CASSPQGARNYGYTF.

The chain employs TRBV2 and TRBJ2-7; TRBD1 agrees at 7 bases. V lost 1 base, J lost 2 bases, and 5 bases stayed unmatched. From germline, CDR1 is SNHLY and CDR2 FYNNEI. This CDR3 region has 15 residues. CDR3 nucleotide sequence: TGTGCCAGCAGTGAAGGGTACAGGGGACCCTACGAGCAGTACTTC. It is translated as CASSEGYRGPYEQYF.

This rearrangement joins TRBV30 to TRBJ1-2, with TRBD1 matching 7 bases. Looked up from germline, CDR1 is GTSNPN and CDR2 is SVGIG (reference sequence). V trimming: 4 bases; J trimming: 4 bases; junction bases outside the gene matches: 6. The CDR3 is 13 amino acids. The CDR3 DNA is TGTGCCTGGACCCTCCGGGACAGCTATGGCTACACCTTC. Its protein product is CAWTLRDSYGYTF. Together with reference TRBV30 and TRBJ1-2, the CDR3 gives the full variable domain: SQTIHQWPATLVQPVGSPLSLECTVEGTSNPNLYWYRQAAGRGLQLLFYSVGIGQISSEVPQNLSASRPQDRQFILSSKKLLLSDSGFYLCAWTLRDSYGYTFGSGTRLTVV.

CDR3 sequence: CASSADIFSGNTIYF. The CDR3 DNA reads as TGTGCCAGCAGCGCAGACATCTTCTCTGGAAACACCATATATTTT. The V gene is TRBV7-6, the J gene TRBJ1-3; D gene ambiguous. Germline-derived CDR1 and CDR2 are SGHVS and FNYEAQ. This CDR3 spans 15 amino acids. V shed 5 bases and J shed 0 bases, with 11 bases lying between them. Using reference TRBV7-6 and TRBJ1-3 for the parts outside the CDR3, the full variable domain is GAGVSQSPRYKVTKRGQDVALRCDPISGHVSLYWYRQALGQGPEFLTYFNYEAQQDKSGLPNDRFSAERPEGSISTLTIQRTEQRDSAMYRCASSADIFSGNTIYFGEGSWLTVV.

V gene TRBV24-1 combines with J gene TRBJ2-2; perhaps TRBD2 as D (5 bases). Trimming removed 8 bases from V and 7 bases from J, with 10 bases in between. CDR1 KGHDR and CDR2 SFDVKD come from the germline V gene. The length of the CDR3 is 12 residues. Written as DNA, the CDR3 is TGTGCCACCAACGCCGGGATCGGGGAGCTGTTTTTT. It is translated as CATNAGIGELFF.

This clone appeared a few times. V is TRBV4-2 and J is TRBJ2-1; TRBD2 is a possible D gene (7 bases). Germline V gives CDR1 LGHNA, CDR2 YNFKEQ. V lost 0 bases, J lost 10 bases, and 16 bases lay in between. This CDR3 is 15 amino acids long. The CDR3 bases are TGTGCCAGCAGCCAAGATAGGGGGGGCCCCTGGGAGCAGTTCTTC. This sequence encodes CASSQDRGGPWEQFF.

The chain joins TRBV19 to TRBJ2-3; 9 positions match TRBD2. Germline-derived CDR1 and CDR2 are LNHDA and SQIVND (reference sequence). After removal of 6 bases from V and 1 base from J, the junction contained 8 bases not matched to a gene. The CDR3 length is 16 residues. The CDR3 sequence is CASSPSGEGGTDTQYF. The CDR3 coding sequence is TGTGCCAGTAGCCCTAGCGGGGAAGGGGGCACAGATACGCAGTATTTT.

V is TRBV6-5 and J is TRBJ1-2; TRBD1 might be the D (6 bases). Germline lookup yields CDR1 MNHEY and CDR2 SVGAGI. The CDR3 runs to 13 residues. Trimming took off 4 bases at V and 12 bases at J, with 18 bases between the two ends. The CDR3 DNA follows: TGTGCCAGCAGTTCCACTAATACAGGGATGGACACCTTC. Protein: CASSSTNTGMDTF.

The J gene is TRBJ1-1, the V gene TRBV6-5; D perhaps matches TRBD1 (6 bases). Trimming cost V 6 bases and J 1 base, with 6 bases left between them. This CDR3 is 12 amino acids long. Germline lookup yields CDR1 MNHEY and CDR2 SVGAGI. The CDR3 protein is CASRQGNTEAFF. DNA for the CDR3: TGTGCCAGCAGACAGGGGAACACTGAAGCTTTCTTT.

The chain has TRBV6-5 and TRBJ2-5; 10 bases are shared with TRBD1. Germline V gives CDR1 MNHEY, CDR2 SVGAGI. This CDR3 has 15 residues. V gave up 6 bases and J gave up 1 base; unmatched junction bases: 5. CDR3 coding DNA: TGTGCCAGCAGGGACAGGGGGGCCCCCCAAGAGACCCAGTACTTC. It is translated as CASRDRGAPQETQYF.

The chain has TRBV4-3 and TRBJ2-3; TRBD2 matches at 14 bases. The length of the CDR3 is 18 residues. V gave up 0 bases and J gave up 6 bases; unmatched junction bases: 8. Germline-derived CDR1 and CDR2 are LGHNA and YSLEER. In DNA form, the CDR3 reads TGCGCCAGCAGCCAAGAATCGATGGGACTAGCGGGAGACGATACGCAGTATTTT. Encoded protein: CASSQESMGLAGDDTQYF.

The genes are TRBV7-6 and TRBJ2-5, with D perhaps TRBD1 (7 bases). Looked up from germline, CDR1 is SGHVS and CDR2 is FNYEAQ. The CDR3 is 15 residues long. V lost 5 bases, J lost 9 bases, and 22 bases lay in between. Here the CDR3 reads CASSRMTGNGEAQYF. The CDR3 DNA is TGTGCCAGCAGCCGCATGACAGGGAACGGGGAGGCCCAGTACTTC.

V is TRBV27 and J is TRBJ1-1; D unclear. The CDR3 totals 13 residues. Between the trimmed V and J ends, which lost 8 bases and 6 bases, there was a span of 16 bases. The germline V gene has CDR1 MNHEY and CDR2 SMNVEV (reference sequence). CDR3 in DNA: TGTGCCAGCGCATACGGACTGAGCGCTGAAGCTTTCTTT. It is translated as CASAYGLSAEAFF.